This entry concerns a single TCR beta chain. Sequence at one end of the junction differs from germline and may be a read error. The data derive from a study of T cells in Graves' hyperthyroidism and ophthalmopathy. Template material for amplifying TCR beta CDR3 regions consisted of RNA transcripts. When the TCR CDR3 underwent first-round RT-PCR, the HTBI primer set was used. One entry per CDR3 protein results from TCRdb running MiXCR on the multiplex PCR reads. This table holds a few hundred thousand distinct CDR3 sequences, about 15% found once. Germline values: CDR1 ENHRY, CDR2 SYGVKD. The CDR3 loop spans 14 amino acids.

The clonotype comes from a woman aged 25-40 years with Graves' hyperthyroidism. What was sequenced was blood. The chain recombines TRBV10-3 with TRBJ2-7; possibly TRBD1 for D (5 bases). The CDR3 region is CAVSRQPGGYEQYF. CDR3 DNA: TGTGCCGTCAGTCGACAGCCAGGCGGCTACGAGCAGTACTTC.